This TCR beta chain appears in the sequencing data of a study of cytomegalovirus exposure and HLA in healthy donors. Overall study results and limits: In a later analysis, TCR beta V- and J-gene trimming was associated with a missense DCLRE1C variant. In a later analysis, specific HLA alleles were associated with 15,000 to 20,000 TCR beta sequences at a 0.05 false discovery rate. The study dropped some indistinguishable V segments, TRBV6-2 and TRBV6-3 among them.

A remark on this clone: What it recognizes is unknown.

V lost 5 bases and J 4 bases, leaving 14 bases between the germline ends. Germline loops: CDR1 MDHEN, CDR2 SYDVKM. The CDR3 runs 14 residues. The primer mix had 60 Vbeta and 13 Jbeta primers. Using immunoSEQ multiplex PCR, the repertoire was profiled, and TCRdb retains in-frame clones only, with some absent. Of more than 70,000 clones in the sample, about three quarters were seen once. The clonotype was recovered from a man aged 50-59 years in good health and CMV-seropositive. The chain recombines TRBV28 with TRBJ1-1; D is perhaps TRBD1 (6 bases). The sample consisted of PBMCs. The CDR3, as DNA: TGTGCCAGCAGTCTGACAGGAAAGGGCACTGAAGCTTTCTTT. Translated: CASSLTGKGTEAFF.